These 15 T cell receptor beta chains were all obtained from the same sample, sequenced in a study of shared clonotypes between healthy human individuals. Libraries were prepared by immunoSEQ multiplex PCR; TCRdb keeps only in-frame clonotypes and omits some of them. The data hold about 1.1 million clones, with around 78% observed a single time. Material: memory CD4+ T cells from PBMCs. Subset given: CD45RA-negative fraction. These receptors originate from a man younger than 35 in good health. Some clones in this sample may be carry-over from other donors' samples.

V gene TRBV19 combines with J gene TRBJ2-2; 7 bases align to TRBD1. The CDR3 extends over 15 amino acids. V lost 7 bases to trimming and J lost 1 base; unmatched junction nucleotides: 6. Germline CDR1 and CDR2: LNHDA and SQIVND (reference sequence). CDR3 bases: TGTGCCAGTAACCGACAGGGCCTGAACACCGGGGAGCTGTTTTTT. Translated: CASNRQGLNTGELFF.

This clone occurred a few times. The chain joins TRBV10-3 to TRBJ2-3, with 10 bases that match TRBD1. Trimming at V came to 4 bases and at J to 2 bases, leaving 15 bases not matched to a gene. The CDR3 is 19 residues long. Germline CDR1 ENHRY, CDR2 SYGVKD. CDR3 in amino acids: CAISGPGTGVTSPTDTQYF. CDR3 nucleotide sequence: TGTGCCATCAGTGGTCCCGGGACAGGGGTGACTAGCCCCACAGATACGCAGTATTTT.

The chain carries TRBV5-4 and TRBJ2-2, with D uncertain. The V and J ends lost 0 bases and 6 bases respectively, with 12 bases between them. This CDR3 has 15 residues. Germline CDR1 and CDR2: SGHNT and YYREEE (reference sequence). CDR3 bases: TGTGCCAGCAGCTTGGACCCTTTAACCGCCGGGGAGCTGTTTTTT. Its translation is CASSLDPLTAGELFF.

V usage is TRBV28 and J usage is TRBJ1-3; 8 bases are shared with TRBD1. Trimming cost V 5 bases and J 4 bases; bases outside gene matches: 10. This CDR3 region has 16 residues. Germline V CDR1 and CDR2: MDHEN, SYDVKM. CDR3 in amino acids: CASSGFQGAGGNTIYF. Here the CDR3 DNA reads TGTGCCAGCAGTGGCTTCCAGGGGGCAGGGGGAAACACCATATATTTT.

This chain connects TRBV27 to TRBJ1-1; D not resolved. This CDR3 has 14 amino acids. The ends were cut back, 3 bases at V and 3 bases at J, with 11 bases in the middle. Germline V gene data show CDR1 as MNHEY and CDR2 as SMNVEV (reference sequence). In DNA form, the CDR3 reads TGTGCCAGCAGTTTCGGGCCACCATACACTGAAGCTTTCTTT. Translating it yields CASSFGPPYTEAFF.

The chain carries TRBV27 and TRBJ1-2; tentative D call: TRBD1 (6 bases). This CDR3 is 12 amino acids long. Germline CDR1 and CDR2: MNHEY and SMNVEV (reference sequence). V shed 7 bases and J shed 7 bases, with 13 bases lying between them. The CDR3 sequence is CASIGGGGGYTF. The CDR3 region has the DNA TGTGCCAGCATAGGAGGGGGTGGTGGCTACACCTTC.

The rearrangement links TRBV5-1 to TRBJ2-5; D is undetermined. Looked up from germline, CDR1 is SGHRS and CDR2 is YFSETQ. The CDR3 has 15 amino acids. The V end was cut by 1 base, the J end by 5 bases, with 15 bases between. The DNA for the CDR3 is TGCGCCAGCAGCTTGTCTTCAGGCCCAAGGGAGACCCAGTACTTC. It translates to CASSLSSGPRETQYF.

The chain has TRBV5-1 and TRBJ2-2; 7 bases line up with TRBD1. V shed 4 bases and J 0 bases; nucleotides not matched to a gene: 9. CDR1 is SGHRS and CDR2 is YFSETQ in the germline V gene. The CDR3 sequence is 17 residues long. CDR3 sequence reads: CASSILWDSANTGELFF. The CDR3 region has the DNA TGCGCCAGCAGCATCTTATGGGACAGCGCGAACACCGGGGAGCTGTTTTTT.

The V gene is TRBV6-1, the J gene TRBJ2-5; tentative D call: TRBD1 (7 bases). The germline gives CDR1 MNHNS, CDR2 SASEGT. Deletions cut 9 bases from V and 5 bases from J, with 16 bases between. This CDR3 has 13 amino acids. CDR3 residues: CASRQGGLETQYF. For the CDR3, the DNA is TGTGCCAGTCGTCAGGGGGGTTTGGAGACCCAGTACTTC.

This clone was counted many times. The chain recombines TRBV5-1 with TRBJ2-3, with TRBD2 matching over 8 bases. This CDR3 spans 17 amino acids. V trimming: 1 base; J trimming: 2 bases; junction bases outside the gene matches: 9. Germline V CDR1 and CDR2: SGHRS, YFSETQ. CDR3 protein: CASSLPRLAGVTDTQYF. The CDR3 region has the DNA TGCGCCAGCAGCTTGCCCCGTCTAGCGGGCGTCACAGATACGCAGTATTTT.

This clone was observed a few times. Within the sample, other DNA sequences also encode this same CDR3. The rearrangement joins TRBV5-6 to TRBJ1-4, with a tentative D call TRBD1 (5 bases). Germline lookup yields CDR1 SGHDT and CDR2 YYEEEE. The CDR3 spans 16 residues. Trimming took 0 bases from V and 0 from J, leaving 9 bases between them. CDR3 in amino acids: CASSLAGAATNEKLFF. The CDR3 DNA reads TGTGCCAGCAGCTTGGCCGGGGCAGCAACTAATGAAAAACTGTTTTTT.

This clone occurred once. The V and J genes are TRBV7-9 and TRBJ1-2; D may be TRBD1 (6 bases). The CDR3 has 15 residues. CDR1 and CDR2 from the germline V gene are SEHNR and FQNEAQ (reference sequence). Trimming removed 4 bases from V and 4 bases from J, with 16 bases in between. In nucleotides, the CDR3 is TGTGCCAGCAGCTACTACCAAACAGGGCTCTATGGCTACACCTTC. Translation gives CASSYYQTGLYGYTF.

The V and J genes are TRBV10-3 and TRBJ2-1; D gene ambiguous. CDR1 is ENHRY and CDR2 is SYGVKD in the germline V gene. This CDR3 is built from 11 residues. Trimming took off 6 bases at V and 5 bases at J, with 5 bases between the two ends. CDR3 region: CAIRKNNEQFF. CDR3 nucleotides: TGTGCCATCAGAAAGAACAATGAGCAGTTCTTC.

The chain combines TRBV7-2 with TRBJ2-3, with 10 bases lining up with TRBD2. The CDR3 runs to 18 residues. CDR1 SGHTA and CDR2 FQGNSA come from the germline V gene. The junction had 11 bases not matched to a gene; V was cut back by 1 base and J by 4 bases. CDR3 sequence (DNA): TGTGCCAGCAGCTTAGTCACCCGGGCTAGCGGGAGTGCAGATACGCAGTATTTT. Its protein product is CASSLVTRASGSADTQYF.

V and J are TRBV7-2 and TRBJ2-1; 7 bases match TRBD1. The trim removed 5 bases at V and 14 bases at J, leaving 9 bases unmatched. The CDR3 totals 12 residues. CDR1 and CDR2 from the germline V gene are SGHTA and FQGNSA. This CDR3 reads CASSRQGLGKFF. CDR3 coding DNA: TGTGCCAGCAGCCGACAGGGATTGGGGAAGTTCTTC.